One sample yielded the 20 T cell receptor beta chains listed below, sequenced in a study of tumor-infiltrating lymphocytes in primary liver carcinoma (dated by TCRdb to the late 2010s). Total RNA and DNA were co-extracted without cell sorting from roughly 20-30 mg of bulk tissue using the AllPrep DNA/RNA mini kit. Reads for this sample came from an Illumina HiSeq 2500. Starting from approximately 500 ng total RNA, TCRbeta-specific cDNA was produced by reverse transcription with a constant-region primer and ProtoScript II reverse transcriptase. Construction of the TCRbeta libraries relied on three nested rounds of multiplex PCR, following a slightly modified ARM-PCR procedure. Each of the first two PCR rounds ran for approximately 9 cycles and used multiplex TRBV1-TRBV30 forward primers together with a Cbeta reverse primer. TCRdb ran its own pipeline on the public reads, namely fastp trimming at Q25 and MiXCR clone calling, and kept in-frame beta chains. Entries are consolidated by CDR3 protein sequence, retaining the most common genes and DNA. This sample lists about 64,000 distinct CDR3 sequences; about two thirds were detected once. The ten largest account for roughly two fifths of the sample.

The sample was liver tumor tissue from sampling region 4. Explained via the paper, the cell subset or site label denotes: tumor region T4, right-lateral pole. The receptor set was obtained from a man between 35 and 55 years old with primary liver carcinoma and hepatitis B virus infection.

This clonotype was counted ten times or more. This chain uses TRBV6-4 with TRBJ2-2, with no clear D. The CDR3 spans 13 residues. The V end lost 0 bases, the J end lost 3 bases, and 2 bases lay between the germline ends. The V gene's germline CDR1 is MRHNA and CDR2 SNTAGT. The CDR3 region has the DNA TGTGCCAGCAGTGACTCGGACACCGGGGAGCTGTTTTTT. It is translated as CASSDSDTGELFF.

The chain joins TRBV29-1 to TRBJ1-2; a weak D match, TRBD1 (5 bases). Germline lookup yields CDR1 SQVTM and CDR2 ANQGSEA. Trimming left V 6 bases short and J 0 bases short, with 26 bases between. The CDR3 loop spans 18 amino acids. In nucleotides, the CDR3 is TGCAGCGTGGGAGCACCAACAGGAACTCAAGCGGCTAACTATGGCTACACCTTC. This translates into CSVGAPTGTQAANYGYTF.

Comments on this clonotype: At one boundary the junction diverges from the germline segment, which might be a read error. The chain links TRBV11-2 to TRBJ2-3; D not resolved. The CDR3 loop spans 12 amino acids. Germline loops: CDR1 SGHAT, CDR2 FQNNGV. The CDR3 is CASIANTDTQYF. The CDR3 bases are TGTGCCAGCATCGCCAACACAGATACGCAGTACTTT.

The J gene is TRBJ1-2, the V gene TRBV14; D not certain. Trimming cost V 2 bases and J 3 bases, with 19 bases left between them. The length of the CDR3 is 17 residues. Germline V gene data show CDR1 as SGHDN and CDR2 as FVKESK. The CDR3 is CASSQRYHLQEYYGYTF. CDR3 DNA: TGTGCCAGCAGCCAACGATATCACCTTCAAGAGTACTATGGCTACACCTTC.

Of note for this clonotype: Since the CDR3 does not end with the conserved phenylalanine or tryptophan, this likely comes from a read error. The gene calls are TRBV29-1 and TRBJ2-7, with 7 bases lining up with TRBD2. From germline, CDR1 is SQVTM and CDR2 ANQGSEA. The CDR3 is 13 amino acids. DNA for the CDR3: TGCAACGTAACCGGGATGGGGAGGGGAGAGCAGTACCTC. Translating it yields CNVTGMGRGEQYL.

With regard to this clonotype: Germline is not matched at one junction end, which may reflect a read error. The chain recombines TRBV28 with TRBJ2-5, with a possible D match to TRBD2 (6 bases). This CDR3 has 16 amino acids. Germline CDR1 is MDHEN and CDR2 is SYDVKM. DNA of the CDR3: TGTGCTAGCAGTGACGCGGGACCAGCGGGCAGGGAGACCCAGTACTTC. Its translation: CASSDAGPAGRETQYF.

This clonotype was seen just once. The chain uses TRBV10-1 and TRBJ2-3; D possibly corresponds to TRBD2 (5 bases). V lost 5 bases and J lost 6, with 18 bases in between. CDR1 is WNHNN, CDR2 SYGVQD, per germline (reference sequence). This CDR3 has 15 amino acids. The CDR3 reads CASSYEGKQHDTQYF. In DNA form, the CDR3 reads TGCGCCAGCAGTTATGAGGGTAAACAGCACGATACGCAGTATTTT.

This chain uses TRBV6-6 with TRBJ2-1; a weak D match, TRBD1 (5 bases). The CDR3 consists of 14 residues. Germline CDR1 MNHNY, CDR2 SVGAGI (reference sequence). V was trimmed by 1 base and J by 4 bases, leaving 8 bases between them. The CDR3 nucleotides read TGTGCCAGCAGTTACTTCCAGGGTTACAATGAGCAGTTCTTC. Residues: CASSYFQGYNEQFF.

The rearrangement joins TRBV11-2 to TRBJ2-2, with a weak D call TRBD2 (6 bases). Looked up from germline, CDR1 is SGHAT and CDR2 is FQNNGV. The CDR3 has 15 amino acids. Trimming left V 3 bases short and J 14 bases short, with 22 bases between. The CDR3 sequence: CASSFAGSSTGKLFF. In nucleotides, the CDR3 is TGTGCCAGCAGCTTTGCGGGATCGAGCACCGGGAAACTGTTTTTT.

The V and J genes are TRBV4-3 and TRBJ2-1; 14 nucleotides line up with TRBD2. Trimming cost V 1 base and J 9 bases; bases outside gene matches: 8. This CDR3 region has 17 residues. From germline, CDR1 is LGHNA and CDR2 YSLEER. CDR3 sequence: CASSQGLPGLAGAEQFF. The CDR3 DNA sequence: TGCGCCAGCAGCCAAGGGCTTCCGGGACTAGCGGGAGCTGAGCAGTTCTTC.

As for this clonotype: It may be a read error: a sequence one base away is much more abundant. The chain carries TRBV29-1 and TRBJ2-2, with 7 bases that match TRBD2. This CDR3 spans 12 amino acids. Germline CDR1 SQVTM, CDR2 ANQGSEA. The CDR3 DNA reads as TGCAGCGTGCCTGAGGGGAGCGGGGTGCTGTTTTTT. Translated, it gives CSVPEGSGVLFF.

As regards this clonotype: One end of the junction fails to match germline, which may point to a read error. The chain combines TRBV5-1 with TRBJ2-5; possibly TRBD1 for D (8 bases). Germline lookup yields CDR1 SGHRS and CDR2 YFSETQ. The CDR3 covers 16 residues. The CDR3 nucleotides read TGCACCAGCAGTTCGCTAGGACAGGGAGGGCAAGAGATCCAGTACTTC. Protein product: CTSSSLGQGGQEIQYF. Supplemented by reference TRBV5-1 and TRBJ2-5, the full variable domain reads KAGVTQTPRYLIKTRGQQVTLSCSPISGHRSVSWYQQTPGQGLQFLFEYFSETQRNKGNFPGRFSGRQFSNSRSEMNVSTLELGDSALYLCTSSSLGQGGQEIQYFGPGTRLLVL.

The chain carries TRBV13 and TRBJ2-7; 10 bases agree with TRBD2. This CDR3 is 17 amino acids long. Germline-derived CDR1 and CDR2 are PRHDT and FYEKMQ (reference sequence). V was clipped by 5 bases and J by 6 bases; unmatched bases: 16. CDR3 nucleotide sequence: TGTGCCAGCAGCCTACAACTTAGCGGGAGGACGGCCAGCGAGCAGTACTTC. It is translated as CASSLQLSGRTASEQYF.

This clonotype was counted at least ten times. The V gene is TRBV6-2 or TRBV6-3, the J gene TRBJ2-7; 9 nucleotides align to TRBD1. From germline, CDR1 is MNHEY and CDR2 SVGEGT. The CDR3 runs 14 residues. Unmatched junction bases numbered 5, after V lost 4 bases and J lost 4 bases. CDR3 nucleotides: TGTGCCAGCAGTTTAAGGACAGGGGAGTACGAGCAGTACTTC. As protein: CASSLRTGEYEQYF.

This CDR3 reads CASSLSAGPYEQYF. DNA for the CDR3: TGTGCCAGCAGCTTATCCGCGGGACCCTACGAGCAGTACTTC. This chain connects TRBV11-2 to TRBJ2-7; the D gene is possibly TRBD2 (6 bases). Germline lookup yields CDR1 SGHAT and CDR2 FQNNGV. The CDR3 covers 14 residues. V was shortened by 2 bases and J by 2 bases, with 10 bases between the two germline ends.

Regarding this clonotype: A read error may produce the germline difference seen at one junction end. The chain has TRBV28 and TRBJ1-1, with D possibly being TRBD1 (6 bases). CDR1 MDHEN and CDR2 SYDVKM come from the germline V gene. This CDR3 spans 15 amino acids. As DNA, the CDR3 is TGTGCCAGCAGAACCGGACAGCAGGGGAACATTGAAGCTCTCTTT. As protein: CASRTGQQGNIEALF.

The chain combines TRBV18 with TRBJ2-7, with no clear D. The length of the CDR3 is 15 residues. V was trimmed by 2 bases and J by 3 bases, leaving 14 bases between them. Germline V CDR1 and CDR2: KGHSH, LQKENI. The CDR3 DNA is TGTGCCAGCTCACCAGCGGCGCGGACGGACTACGAGCAGTACTTC. Its protein product is CASSPAARTDYEQYF.

Of note for this clonotype: At one end the junction does not follow the germline gene, possibly because of a read error. The chain carries TRBV6-1 and TRBJ1-5; no reliable D call. Looked up from germline, CDR1 is MNHNS and CDR2 is SASEGT. The CDR3 is 13 residues long. CDR3 amino acids: CASSVFQGQHQHF. For the CDR3, the DNA is TGTGCCAGCAGTGTATTCCAAGGTCAGCACCAGCATTTT.

This clonotype was detected only a few times. The missing conserved phenylalanine or tryptophan at the end of this CDR3 makes a read error likely. The chain employs TRBV6-2 or TRBV6-3 and TRBJ2-7; D is uncertain. Germline CDR1 MNHEY, CDR2 SVGEGT. The CDR3 sequence is 13 residues long. The CDR3 protein is CASSYEVPYGQYY. In nucleotides, the CDR3 is TGTGCCAGCAGTTACGAGGTACCCTACGGGCAGTACTAC.

On this clonotype: This may be a read error, as it is one base from a much larger clone. This chain connects TRBV11-2 to TRBJ1-4, with 7 bases identical to TRBD1. CDR1 and CDR2 (germline): SGHAT, FQNNGV. J gave up 8 bases and V 5 bases, and 8 bases lay outside the gene matches. There are 14 residues in the CDR3. This chain's CDR3 is CASSLGQVAEKLFF. The CDR3 DNA sequence: TGTGCCAGCAGCCTCGGACAGGTGGCGGAAAAACTGTTTTTT.